Reported below is one T cell receptor (beta chain). It has no known antigen specificity. Per-nucleotide qualities are absent, and no much larger clonotype sits a single base away. What this sample's time point label stands for: cells obtained before transplantation from donor or recipient. CD3+CD4+ and CD3+CD8+ populations were FACS-sorted from unstimulated pre-transplant donor and recipient cells taken from spleen or lymph nodes. This sample was taken from a study of graft-versus-host responses after intestinal transplantation (dated by TCRdb to about 2021). About the full investigation: The transplants that recipients got were multivisceral, liver-intestinal, or isolated intestinal. All recipients received anti-thymocyte globulin induction followed by maintenance tacrolimus and steroids for roughly 3 years. Graft-versus-host and host-versus-graft alloreactive T cell clones were tracked in the graft, circulation and bone marrow after intestinal transplantation using bulk TCR-beta CDR3 sequencing. Alloreactive clones were identified by sequencing pre-transplant mixed lymphocyte reaction products and comparing these products with unstimulated pre-transplant donor and recipient T cells. Of the roughly 24 intestinal transplant recipients enrolled in the cohort, one of whom was a retransplant, a few patients without pretransplant specimens were excluded. A peak of at least 4% donor T cells among recipient peripheral blood mononuclear cells was the definition used for donor T cell macrochimerism. Samples from a few later patients were sequenced in-house on an Illumina MiSeq with MiXCR processing rather than by the commercial service. The study at large found these results: Peak levels of circulating GvH clones were associated with declines in HvG clones early after transplant. The relatively low number and heterogeneity of intestinal transplant patients limited the conclusions. GvH clones turned up in recipient bone marrow, with some appearing earlier in ileal mucosa or blood, a pattern consistent with an intestinal mucosal origin. In patients with donor T cell macrochimerism, the allografts had high GvH to HvG T cell clonal ratios.

Library method: the immunoSEQ multiplex PCR assay. For most patients, genomic DNA was isolated using the Qiagen DNeasy Blood and Tissue Kit and was shipped frozen to Adaptive Biotechnologies for TCR sequencing. For most patients, high-throughput TCR-beta CDR3 sequencing of genomic DNA was performed by Adaptive Biotechnologies. On the study's bioinformatics: Adaptive's ImmunoSEQ software was the source of the TCR sequencing data for around 20 patients, while a few other patients were processed with MiXCR and VDJtools. To correct CD4 versus CD8 sorting errors, sequences present in both subsets at a frequency ratio below 5:1 were removed. CDR3 nucleotide sequences shared by donor and recipient were removed because the origin of these sequences could not be assigned. At least 2-fold expansion over unstimulated cells and a minimum CFSE-low frequency of 0.002% (template counts) or 0.001% (read counts) were required for clones to be classified as alloreactive. Mappable clones were those detected in sequenced pre-transplant spleen, lymph node, or MLR CFSE-low populations of the donor or recipient. Cumulative frequency of alloreactive clones was calculated as a percentage of all sequences weighted by copy number. The clones in this table, taken by TCRdb from immuneACCESS, are in-frame only. Not every clone is retained; where verified, under half of the shortfall comes from an unresolved V gene, and the cause of the rest is unknown. The DNA was the basis for D and trimming; V, J and clone size are from that table. The sample table shows 80,000 to 95,000 clones, and 88% are seen once. The ten largest clones take up about 0.27% of the sample.

For this chain, trimming is 10 bases at the V end and 0 bases at the J end, and the number of junction bases without a gene match is 8. From the germline V gene (reference sequence), CDR1 is MNHNY and CDR2 is SVGAGI. Taken from cysteine to phenylalanine, the CDR3 has 14 residues. Only the CDR3 DNA stays, 42 bases, in frame from base 1. The chain joins TRBV6-6 to TRBJ2-7, and TRBD2 matches 8 of the central bases. The specimen was unstimulated CD4+ T cells sorted from spleen or lymph node cells, collected before transplant. The clonotype comes from a human donor who was the organ donor for an intestinal transplant. The DNA sequence follows: TGTGCCACCACCACTAGCGGAATCTCCTACGAGCAGTACTTC. This yields the protein CATTTSGISYEQYF.